The rows below give T cell receptor beta chains drawn from one sample of a study of blood T cell repertoires in COVID-19. Clones were read by immunoSEQ multiplex PCR, and TCRdb kept only the in-frame ones, dropping some. The table has some 190,000 clones, around 89% seen once. The sample comprised peripheral blood. Source of these receptors: a human donor in a cohort sampled during active COVID-19. CDR3s include the opening cysteine and the closing phenylalanine or tryptophan. The order of the fields is V gene, D gene, clone size, J gene, CDR3 protein, CDR3 DNA. D genes are given only for firm matches. Size is omitted from some rows. Given values are once, few, many or a class for expanded clones.

v_gene: TRBV30; d_gene: TRBD2; abundance: once; j_gene: TRBJ2-7; CDR3aa: CAWSTFGGSRSYEQYF; CDR3nt: TGTGCCTGGAGTACATTCGGCGGGAGTCGCTCCTACGAGCAGTACTTC
v_gene: TRBV6-1; d_gene: NA; abundance: NA; j_gene: TRBJ2-1; CDR3aa: CASSEGAEQFF; CDR3nt: TGTGCCAGCAGTGAAGGGGCGGAGCAGTTCTTC
v_gene: TRBV3-1/TRBV3-2; d_gene: NA; abundance: NA; j_gene: TRBJ2-3; CDR3aa: CASSPTAVRTDTQYF; CDR3nt: TGTGCCAGCAGCCCTACAGCCGTCCGCACAGATACGCAGTATTTT
v_gene: TRBV19; d_gene: NA; abundance: NA; j_gene: TRBJ1-3; CDR3aa: CASMDQGSSGNTIYF; CDR3nt: TGTGCCAGTATGGACCAGGGGAGCTCTGGAAACACCATATATTTT
v_gene: TRBV5-8; d_gene: NA; abundance: NA; j_gene: TRBJ2-5; CDR3aa: CASSFRGAGETQYF; CDR3nt: TGTGCCAGCAGCTTCCGGGGGGCGGGAGAGACCCAGTACTTC
v_gene: TRBV15; d_gene: TRBD2; abundance: NA; j_gene: TRBJ2-1; CDR3aa: CATSREAGTYNEQFF; CDR3nt: TGTGCCACCAGCAGAGAAGCGGGGACCTACAATGAGCAGTTCTTC
v_gene: TRBV4-1; d_gene: NA; abundance: NA; j_gene: TRBJ1-4; CDR3aa: CASSQDLAATNEKLFF; CDR3nt: TGCGCCAGCAGCCAAGATTTAGCGGCAACTAATGAAAAACTGTTTTTT
v_gene: TRBV19; d_gene: TRBD1; abundance: NA; j_gene: TRBJ1-4; CDR3aa: CASSGQGATNEKLFF; CDR3nt: TGTGCCAGTAGCGGACAGGGGGCAACTAATGAAAAACTGTTTTTT
v_gene: TRBV5-6; d_gene: NA; abundance: NA; j_gene: TRBJ1-4; CDR3aa: CASSLAGANEKLFF; CDR3nt: TGTGCCAGCAGCTTGGCCGGGGCTAATGAAAAACTGTTTTTT
v_gene: TRBV5-1; d_gene: NA; abundance: NA; j_gene: TRBJ2-3; CDR3aa: CASSSGVSTDTQYF; CDR3nt: TGCGCCAGCAGCTCGGGAGTTAGCACAGATACGCAGTATTTT
v_gene: TRBV27; d_gene: NA; abundance: NA; j_gene: TRBJ2-1; CDR3aa: CASRLQGIDEQFF; CDR3nt: TGTGCCAGCAGGCTACAGGGAATTGATGAGCAGTTCTTC
v_gene: TRBV20-1; d_gene: TRBD2; abundance: NA; j_gene: TRBJ2-5; CDR3aa: CSASVYGGGKETQYF; CDR3nt: TGCAGTGCTAGTGTTTACGGGGGGGGCAAAGAGACCCAGTACTTC
v_gene: TRBV3-1/TRBV3-2; d_gene: TRBD2; abundance: NA; j_gene: TRBJ2-7; CDR3aa: CASSNRTSGYEQYF; CDR3nt: TGTGCCAGCAGCAACAGGACTAGCGGCTACGAGCAGTACTTC
v_gene: TRBV28; d_gene: NA; abundance: NA; j_gene: TRBJ1-2; CDR3aa: CASRGPLTGSGVYGYTF; CDR3nt: TGTGCCAGCAGGGGGCCTCTTACAGGATCAGGGGTCTATGGCTACACCTTC
v_gene: TRBV11-2; d_gene: NA; abundance: once; j_gene: TRBJ1-1; CDR3aa: CASSPRGGYGEEAFF; CDR3nt: TGTGCCAGCAGCCCACGGGGTGGGTATGGGGAGGAAGCTTTCTTT
v_gene: TRBV10-3; d_gene: TRBD1; abundance: NA; j_gene: TRBJ1-3; CDR3aa: CAISSTGGSGNTIYF; CDR3nt: TGTGCCATCAGTTCTACAGGGGGGTCTGGAAACACCATATATTTT